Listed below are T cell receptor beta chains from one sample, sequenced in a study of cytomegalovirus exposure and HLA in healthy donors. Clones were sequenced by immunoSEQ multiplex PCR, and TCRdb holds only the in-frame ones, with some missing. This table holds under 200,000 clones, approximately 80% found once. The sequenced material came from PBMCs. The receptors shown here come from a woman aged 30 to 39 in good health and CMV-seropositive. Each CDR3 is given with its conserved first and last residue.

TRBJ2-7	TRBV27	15	CASSLQGQGAYEQYF
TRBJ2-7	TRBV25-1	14	CASSEYPGLLEQYF
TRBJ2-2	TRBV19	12	CASRGVAGELFF
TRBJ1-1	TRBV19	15	CAETPRWAGSTEAFF
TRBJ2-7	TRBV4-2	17	CASSQTPGLAGAPEQYF
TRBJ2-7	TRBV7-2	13	CASSLVGQYEQYF
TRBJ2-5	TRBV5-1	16	CASSPQAGAIQETQYF
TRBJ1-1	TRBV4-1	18	CASSQVGQGWSWDTEAFF
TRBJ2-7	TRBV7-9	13	CASSLAGVGEQYF
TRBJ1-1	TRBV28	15	CASSFWERMNTEAFF
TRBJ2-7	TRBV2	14	CASRTSRGNYEQYF
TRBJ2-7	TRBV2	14	CASERTRGTYEQYF
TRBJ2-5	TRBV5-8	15	CASSLKDRGRETQYF
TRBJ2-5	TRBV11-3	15	CASSLEGQGQETQYF